Below, 16 T cell receptor beta chains from the same sample are listed, as sequenced in a study of vaccination effects on CD4 cells after COVID-19. Measured with immunoSEQ multiplex PCR; TCRdb has only the in-frame clones, and not every one. This table holds roughly 61,000 clones, 75% to 85% found once. These receptors have no identified antigens. Under the ViraFEST assay, PBMC were stimulated with viral peptide pools so that antigen-specific CD4+ T cells expanded. Sequencing was performed afterwards. It was after approximately 11 days of culture that CD4+ T cells were isolated. Here the sequenced sample was CD4+ T cells from PBMCs cultured with HCoV-229E spike peptides, taken before COVID-19 vaccination. These receptors originate from a human donor who received a COVID-19 vaccine.

A few counts support this clone. This chain connects TRBV5-4 to TRBJ2-5; tentatively, D is TRBD2 (5 bases). CDR1 is SGHNT and CDR2 is YYREEE in the germline V gene (reference sequence). Trimming shortened V by 4 bases and J by 1 base, and 8 bases separated the two germline ends. CDR3 length: 13 residues. CDR3: CASSVSGQETQYF. The CDR3 DNA reads as TGTGCCAGCAGCGTGAGCGGCCAAGAGACCCAGTACTTC.

The rearrangement links TRBV10-3 to TRBJ1-5; 7 bases map to TRBD1. The CDR3 consists of 12 residues. V lost 3 bases and J lost 10; bases outside the gene matches: 3. CDR1 is ENHRY and CDR2 is SYGVKD in the germline V gene. For the CDR3, the DNA is TGTGCCATCAGTGAACAGGGGTCTCCCCAGCATTTT. The encoded protein is CAISEQGSPQHF.

The genes are TRBV5-5 and TRBJ1-4; D not resolved. The V gene's germline CDR1 is SGHKS and CDR2 YYEKEE (reference sequence). This CDR3 is 16 amino acids long. Trimming removed 0 bases from V and 6 bases from J, with 15 bases in between. The CDR3, as DNA: TGTGCCAGCAGCTTGGGAGGGAGGGCCGGGCATGAAAAACTGTTTTTT. It specifies CASSLGGRAGHEKLFF.

The V call is TRBV28, the J call TRBJ1-2; 8 bases match TRBD1. The CDR3 is made up of 12 amino acids. Germline-derived CDR1 and CDR2 are MDHEN and SYDVKM. V dropped 10 bases and J dropped 5; count of bases not matched to a gene: 6. The CDR3, as DNA: TGTGCCACCAGGACAGGGTTGTATGGCTACACCTTC. It yields the protein CATRTGLYGYTF.

This chain uses TRBV7-8 with TRBJ1-5; perhaps TRBD1 as D (6 bases). V dropped 2 bases and J dropped 0 bases, with 11 bases sitting between them. The CDR3 is 16 amino acids. Germline lookup yields CDR1 SGHVS and CDR2 FQNEAQ. The CDR3 region has the DNA TGTGCCAGCAGCTTAATGGGGACAACTAGCAATCAGCCCCAGCATTTT. It yields the protein CASSLMGTTSNQPQHF.

V and J are TRBV3-1 (or the pseudogene TRBV3-2) and TRBJ1-2; D possibly corresponds to TRBD1 (5 bases). The CDR3 covers 17 residues. Germline CDR1 LGHDT, CDR2 YNNKEL (reference sequence). The ends were cut back, 4 bases at V and 1 base at J, with 19 bases in the middle. The CDR3 bases are TGTGCCAGCAGCCCGCCGGGACGGAACTCCTTTAACTATGGCTACACCTTC. Protein product: CASSPPGRNSFNYGYTF.

V usage is TRBV11-2 and J usage is TRBJ1-5, with D tentatively TRBD1 (5 bases). CDR1 and CDR2 from the germline V gene are SGHAT and FQNNGV. This CDR3 region has 13 residues. V shed 5 bases and J shed 4 bases, with 9 bases lying between them. CDR3 nucleotides: TGTGCCAGCAGCATCGACAGAAATCAGCCCCAGCATTTT. The encoded protein is CASSIDRNQPQHF.

J is TRBJ1-2 and V is TRBV5-6, with D hard to call. The CDR3 covers 13 residues. Germline lookup yields CDR1 SGHDT and CDR2 YYEEEE. Trimming shortened V by 3 bases and J by 4 bases, and 10 bases separated the two germline ends. The CDR3: CASSYDGLYGYTF. CDR3 DNA: TGTGCCAGCAGCTATGACGGTCTCTATGGCTACACCTTC.

The chain links TRBV3-1 (or the pseudogene TRBV3-2) to TRBJ2-7; perhaps D is TRBD1 or TRBD2 (6 bases each). This CDR3 contains 17 residues. Trimming stripped 2 bases from V and 4 bases from J, with 21 bases between. Looked up from germline, CDR1 is LGHDT and CDR2 is YNNKEL (reference sequence). CDR3 sequence reads: CASSQPLGGHLSYEQYV. The CDR3 DNA follows: TGTGCCAGCAGCCAACCCTTGGGGGGACATCTCTCTTACGAGCAGTACGTC.

This chain joins TRBV7-7 and TRBJ1-4; 7 positions match TRBD1. Germline V gene data show CDR1 as SSHAT and CDR2 as FNYEAQ (reference sequence). This CDR3 is built from 15 residues. V was pared by 5 bases and J by 3 bases, with 6 bases of the junction left unmatched. Written as DNA, the CDR3 is TGTGCCAGCAGCCGTTTAGGGACAGCTAATGAAAAACTGTTTTTT. Translating it yields CASSRLGTANEKLFF. The whole variable domain, remainder taken from reference TRBV7-7 and TRBJ1-4, is GAGVSQSPRYKVTKRGQDVTLRCDPISSHATLYWYQQALGQGPEFLTYFNYEAQPDKSGLPSDRFSAERPEGSISTLTIQRTEQRDSAMYRCASSRLGTANEKLFFGSGTQLSVL.

The chain employs TRBV4-1 and TRBJ1-5, with 7 bases that match TRBD1. The CDR3 is 13 amino acids. V shed 0 bases and J 13 bases; nucleotides not matched to a gene: 6. Germline-derived CDR1 and CDR2 are MGHRA and YSYEKL. This chain's CDR3 is CASSQDNDRAQHF. The CDR3 coding sequence is TGCGCCAGCAGCCAAGACAATGACAGGGCTCAGCATTTT.

This clone was seen a handful of times. J is TRBJ2-7 and V is TRBV14; tentatively, D is TRBD1 or TRBD2 (5 bases each). Germline CDR1 is SGHDN and CDR2 is FVKESK. The V end was cut by 0 bases, the J end by 0 bases, with 12 bases between. The CDR3 consists of 16 residues. The CDR3 sequence is CASSQDVGTSSYEQYV. The CDR3 nucleotides read TGTGCCAGCAGCCAAGATGTCGGGACGAGCTCCTACGAGCAGTACGTC.

V and J are TRBV6-2 or TRBV6-3 and TRBJ1-1, with no clear D. Per the germline V gene, CDR1 is MNHEY and CDR2 is SVGEGT. V was pared by 7 bases and J by 2 bases, with 11 bases between. The CDR3 consists of 13 residues. CDR3 region: CASNPQPNTEAFF. The CDR3 DNA reads as TGTGCCAGCAACCCCCAGCCCAACACTGAAGCTTTCTTT.

The rearrangement uses TRBV5-5 and TRBJ1-5; 9 nucleotides align to TRBD1. Trimming at V came to 4 bases and at J to 5 bases, leaving 1 base not matched to a gene. The CDR3 spans 13 residues. Germline assignment: CDR1 SGHKS and CDR2 YYEKEE (reference sequence). The CDR3 coding sequence is TGTGCCAGCAGCAGGACAGGGGATCAGCCCCAGCATTTT. Translation: CASSRTGDQPQHF.

The V and J genes are TRBV7-8 and TRBJ1-3; D remains unclear. Germline CDR1 is SGHVS and CDR2 is FQNEAQ. CDR3 size: 18 residues. With 0 bases removed from V and 0 bases from J, the gap between germline ends came to 15 bases. The CDR3 coding sequence is TGTGCCAGCAGCTTAGCGCGGTTTGACACAGACTCTGGAAACACCATATATTTT. As protein: CASSLARFDTDSGNTIYF.

The genes are TRBV6-5 and TRBJ2-3, with D unresolved. The germline gives CDR1 MNHEY, CDR2 SVGAGI. Deletions cut 8 bases from V and 4 bases from J, with 13 bases between. This CDR3 has 13 residues. This CDR3 is CASAQLNPDTQYF. The CDR3 DNA reads as TGTGCCAGCGCTCAGTTAAACCCAGATACGCAGTATTTT.